These T cell receptor beta chains were read from a single sample in a study of T cells in Graves' hyperthyroidism and ophthalmopathy. TCRdb redid the calling of the multiplex PCR reads with MiXCR, one entry per CDR3 protein. Of 500,000 to 800,000 distinct CDR3 sequences listed, more than 12% are singletons. The sequencing input was blood. Every receptor here comes from a woman between 45 and 60 years old with Graves' ophthalmopathy. Each CDR3 is given with its conserved first and last residue. Fields, in order: V gene, clone size, D gene, J gene, CDR3 protein, CDR3 DNA. D genes are given only for firm matches. Not all rows give a size; the values are once, few, many and, for expanded clones, a class.

V gene: TRBV28
clone size: many
D gene: .
J gene: TRBJ2-7
CDR3 protein: CASSWTGSSYEQYF
CDR3 DNA: TGTGCCAGCAGTTGGACCGGAAGCTCCTACGAGCAGTACTTC

V gene: TRBV29-1
clone size: many
D gene: TRBD1
J gene: TRBJ2-6
CDR3 protein: CSVEGTGQGDSGANVLTF
CDR3 DNA: TGCAGCGTTGAAGGAACCGGACAGGGAGATTCTGGGGCCAACGTCCTGACTTTC

V gene: TRBV6-1
clone size: many
D gene: .
J gene: TRBJ1-1
CDR3 protein: CASNEIPGQPEAFF
CDR3 DNA: TGTGCCAGCAATGAAATTCCTGGACAGCCAGAAGCTTTCTTT

V gene: TRBV6-6
clone size: few
D gene: .
J gene: TRBJ2-5
CDR3 protein: CASSYSPAWETQYF
CDR3 DNA: TGTGCCAGCAGTTACTCGCCTGCCTGGGAGACCCAGTACTTC

V gene: TRBV6-2/TRBV6-3
clone size: many
D gene: .
J gene: TRBJ2-1
CDR3 protein: CASSYSLVPYNEQFF
CDR3 DNA: TGTGCCAGCAGTTACAGCCTAGTCCCCTACAATGAGCAGTTCTTC

V gene: TRBV7-2
clone size: many
D gene: .
J gene: TRBJ2-3
CDR3 protein: CASSLGAGLDTQYF
CDR3 DNA: TGTGCCAGCAGCTTAGGAGCGGGTTTAGATACGCAGTATTTT

V gene: TRBV6-1
clone size: .
D gene: TRBD2
J gene: TRBJ2-7
CDR3 protein: CASNRRMGLGYGEQYF
CDR3 DNA: TGTGCCAGCAACAGGCGTATGGGACTAGGCTATGGAGAGCAGTACTTC

V gene: TRBV20-1
clone size: few
D gene: .
J gene: TRBJ2-3
CDR3 protein: CSARLADTQYF
CDR3 DNA: TGCAGTGCTAGGCTAGCAGATACGCAGTATTTT

V gene: TRBV15
clone size: .
D gene: .
J gene: TRBJ2-6
CDR3 protein: CATSRELTGANVLTF
CDR3 DNA: TGTGCCACCAGCAGGGAATTGACTGGGGCCAACGTCCTGACTTTC

V gene: TRBV7-3
clone size: few
D gene: .
J gene: TRBJ1-1
CDR3 protein: CASSLSGSPNGEAFF
CDR3 DNA: TGTGCCAGCAGCTTATCAGGGTCCCCAAACGGTGAAGCTTTCTTT

V gene: TRBV19
clone size: few
D gene: TRBD2
J gene: TRBJ2-1
CDR3 protein: CASSKLLAGAFNEQFF
CDR3 DNA: TGTGCCAGTAGTAAGTTGCTAGCGGGAGCTTTCAATGAGCAGTTCTTC

V gene: TRBV6-1
clone size: many
D gene: TRBD1
J gene: TRBJ1-6
CDR3 protein: CASSQDRGLSYSPLHF
CDR3 DNA: TGTGCCAGCAGTCAGGACAGGGGGCTCTCTTATTCACCCCTCCACTTT

V gene: TRBV6-1
clone size: many
D gene: .
J gene: TRBJ2-7
CDR3 protein: CASSFTEDRGEQYF
CDR3 DNA: TGTGCCAGCAGTTTTACAGAGGACCGGGGCGAGCAGTACTTC

V gene: TRBV4-3
clone size: many
D gene: .
J gene: TRBJ2-7
CDR3 protein: CASSQDPRAYEQYF
CDR3 DNA: TGCGCCAGCAGCCAAGACCCCCGGGCGTACGAGCAGTACTTC

V gene: TRBV4-3
clone size: many
D gene: TRBD1
J gene: TRBJ2-7
CDR3 protein: CASSPDRASPYEQYF
CDR3 DNA: TGCGCCAGCAGCCCGGACAGGGCCAGCCCCTACGAGCAGTACTTC

V gene: TRBV28
clone size: many
D gene: TRBD2
J gene: TRBJ2-1
CDR3 protein: CASSLAGGSSGNEQFF
CDR3 DNA: TGTGCCAGCAGTTTAGCGGGAGGTAGCTCCGGCAATGAGCAGTTCTTC

V gene: TRBV9
clone size: .
D gene: TRBD2
J gene: TRBJ2-7
CDR3 protein: CASSPPGLAGNEQYF
CDR3 DNA: TGTGCCAGCAGCCCCCCGGGACTAGCGGGGAATGAGCAGTACTTC

V gene: TRBV7-9
clone size: .
D gene: .
J gene: TRBJ2-2
CDR3 protein: CASRPPRKNTGELFF
CDR3 DNA: TGTGCCAGCAGACCCCCTCGGAAAAACACCGGGGAGCTGTTTTTT

V gene: TRBV12-3/TRBV12-4
clone size: many
D gene: .
J gene: TRBJ2-1
CDR3 protein: CASSPYVDEQFF
CDR3 DNA: TGTGCCAGCAGTCCTTACGTGGATGAGCAGTTCTTC

V gene: TRBV6-1
clone size: few
D gene: .
J gene: TRBJ1-3
CDR3 protein: CASSGDISGNTIYF
CDR3 DNA: TGTGCCAGCAGTGGAGACATCTCTGGAAACACCATATATTTT

V gene: TRBV7-8
clone size: many
D gene: TRBD2
J gene: TRBJ2-2
CDR3 protein: CASSLVRGSGRTNTGELFF
CDR3 DNA: TGTGCCAGCAGCTTAGTCAGGGGTAGCGGGAGGACAAACACCGGGGAGCTGTTTTTT

V gene: TRBV18
clone size: many
D gene: .
J gene: TRBJ2-7
CDR3 protein: CASSGGSNEQYF
CDR3 DNA: TGTGCCAGCTCAGGCGGGTCCAACGAGCAGTACTTC

V gene: TRBV7-7
clone size: many
D gene: TRBD2
J gene: TRBJ2-2
CDR3 protein: CASSLPGGTGELFF
CDR3 DNA: TGTGCTAGCAGCTTACCGGGAGGCACCGGGGAGCTGTTTTTT

V gene: TRBV10-3
clone size: many
D gene: .
J gene: TRBJ1-2
CDR3 protein: CAISERSYNYGYTF
CDR3 DNA: TGTGCCATCAGTGAGCGCAGCTACAACTATGGCTACACCTTC

V gene: TRBV20-1
clone size: .
D gene: TRBD1
J gene: TRBJ1-1
CDR3 protein: CSARDGRQGNTEAFF
CDR3 DNA: TGCAGTGCTAGAGATGGGAGACAGGGGAACACTGAAGCTTTCTTT

V gene: TRBV10-3
clone size: many
D gene: TRBD2
J gene: TRBJ2-7
CDR3 protein: CAISESAGDTYEQYF
CDR3 DNA: TGTGCCATCAGTGAGTCGGCGGGAGATACTTACGAGCAGTACTTC

V gene: TRBV6-2/TRBV6-3
clone size: many
D gene: .
J gene: TRBJ1-2
CDR3 protein: CASSKNIRDGYTF
CDR3 DNA: TGTGCCAGCAGTAAAAATATCAGGGATGGCTACACCTTC

V gene: TRBV6-1
clone size: many
D gene: .
J gene: TRBJ1-5
CDR3 protein: CASSATGQLNQPQHF
CDR3 DNA: TGTGCCAGCAGTGCAACCGGACAGCTGAATCAGCCCCAGCATTTT

V gene: TRBV4-3
clone size: .
D gene: TRBD2
J gene: TRBJ2-5
CDR3 protein: CASSQDWGGWGEETQYF
CDR3 DNA: TGCGCCAGCAGCCAAGATTGGGGAGGGTGGGGGGAAGAGACCCAGTACTTC

V gene: TRBV11-2
clone size: many
D gene: .
J gene: TRBJ2-2
CDR3 protein: CATQNTGELFF
CDR3 DNA: TGTGCTACGCAGAACACCGGGGAGCTGTTTTTT

V gene: TRBV7-8
clone size: many
D gene: .
J gene: TRBJ2-5
CDR3 protein: CASTASEETQYF
CDR3 DNA: TGTGCCAGCACCGCTAGCGAAGAGACCCAGTACTTC

V gene: TRBV18
clone size: many
D gene: .
J gene: TRBJ1-4
CDR3 protein: CASSPLQGRWINEKLFF
CDR3 DNA: TGTGCCAGCTCACCACTTCAGGGGCGGTGGATCAATGAAAAACTGTTTTTT

V gene: TRBV6-2/TRBV6-3
clone size: many
D gene: .
J gene: TRBJ2-1
CDR3 protein: CASSYPPGGGRYNEQFF
CDR3 DNA: TGTGCCAGCAGTTACCCGCCGGGGGGCGGGAGATACAATGAGCAGTTCTTC

V gene: TRBV6-1
clone size: .
D gene: .
J gene: TRBJ2-5
CDR3 protein: CATDGGRLGETQYF
CDR3 DNA: TGTGCCACAGATGGCGGCCGTCTGGGAGAGACCCAGTACTTC

V gene: TRBV11-2
clone size: many
D gene: .
J gene: TRBJ2-1
CDR3 protein: CASSERTISSYNEQFF
CDR3 DNA: TGTGCCAGCAGCGAACGGACTATCAGCTCCTACAATGAGCAGTTCTTC

V gene: TRBV7-2
clone size: .
D gene: .
J gene: TRBJ2-5
CDR3 protein: CASSAVGGETQYF
CDR3 DNA: TGCGCCAGCAGCGCCGTTGGGGGCGAGACCCAGTACTTC

V gene: TRBV28
clone size: many
D gene: .
J gene: TRBJ1-2
CDR3 protein: CASSFFQGLDPYGYTF
CDR3 DNA: TGTGCCAGCAGTTTCTTTCAGGGACTAGATCCTTATGGCTACACCTTC

V gene: TRBV15
clone size: many
D gene: TRBD2
J gene: TRBJ2-1
CDR3 protein: CATSLRTSGRNEQFF
CDR3 DNA: TGTGCCACCAGTCTTCGGACTAGCGGGCGCAATGAGCAGTTCTTC

V gene: TRBV10-3
clone size: few
D gene: TRBD1
J gene: TRBJ2-2
CDR3 protein: CAISSRQGTGELFF
CDR3 DNA: TGTGCCATCTCTTCAAGACAGGGCACCGGGGAGCTGTTTTTT

V gene: TRBV30
clone size: many
D gene: TRBD2
J gene: TRBJ2-2
CDR3 protein: CAWHDGGGGELFF
CDR3 DNA: TGTGCCTGGCATGACGGCGGGGGCGGGGAGCTGTTTTTT

V gene: TRBV12-3/TRBV12-4
clone size: few
D gene: TRBD2
J gene: TRBJ2-2
CDR3 protein: CASSRGTSFNTGELFF
CDR3 DNA: TGTGCCAGCAGTCGGGGGACTAGCTTTAACACCGGGGAGCTGTTTTTT

V gene: TRBV6-5
clone size: once
D gene: .
J gene: TRBJ2-3
CDR3 protein: CASSYSTGGHTDTQYF
CDR3 DNA: TGTGCCAGCAGTTACTCGACCGGGGGCCACACAGATACGCAGTATTTT

V gene: TRBV5-1
clone size: many
D gene: .
J gene: TRBJ2-3
CDR3 protein: CASSLNRAGTDTQYF
CDR3 DNA: TGCGCCAGCAGCTTGAACAGGGCGGGCACAGATACGCAGTATTTT

V gene: TRBV18
clone size: many
D gene: .
J gene: TRBJ1-5
CDR3 protein: CASSPSQGSGPQHF
CDR3 DNA: TGTGCCAGCTCACCGAGTCAGGGCTCAGGGCCCCAGCATTTT

V gene: TRBV6-1
clone size: many
D gene: TRBD2
J gene: TRBJ2-7
CDR3 protein: CASTQGTSGTNEQYF
CDR3 DNA: TGTGCCAGCACCCAGGGGACTAGCGGGACTAATGAGCAGTACTTC

V gene: TRBV10-3
clone size: .
D gene: .
J gene: TRBJ1-5
CDR3 protein: CAISEFGRGEPQHF
CDR3 DNA: TGTGCCATCAGTGAGTTTGGTAGGGGCGAACCCCAGCATTTT

V gene: TRBV2
clone size: many
D gene: .
J gene: TRBJ2-5
CDR3 protein: CASSALTGPGETQYF
CDR3 DNA: TGTGCCAGCAGTGCCCTAACAGGGCCTGGAGAGACCCAGTACTTC

V gene: TRBV5-1
clone size: few
D gene: TRBD2
J gene: TRBJ2-7
CDR3 protein: CASSQTSGRGYEQYF
CDR3 DNA: TGCGCCAGCAGCCAGACTAGCGGGAGGGGTTACGAGCAGTACTTC

V gene: TRBV29-1
clone size: many
D gene: TRBD2
J gene: TRBJ2-1
CDR3 protein: CSVEGLAGHYNEQFF
CDR3 DNA: TGCAGCGTTGAGGGACTAGCGGGACACTACAATGAGCAGTTCTTC

V gene: TRBV30
clone size: once
D gene: .
J gene: TRBJ2-5
CDR3 protein: CAWTLRGAKETQYF
CDR3 DNA: TGTGCCTGGACCCTCAGAGGAGCGAAAGAGACCCAGTACTTC